Below are 18 T cell receptor beta chains sequenced from a single sample in a study of blood T cell repertoires in COVID-19. Assay: immunoSEQ multiplex PCR; the TCRdb copy retains only in-frame clones and omits some. The sample contains approximately 130,000 clones, almost 70% of which appear only once. The sample comprised peripheral blood. Receptors were obtained from a woman in her sixties or seventies with acute or convalescent COVID-19.

The rearrangement links TRBV4-1 to TRBJ2-7; 9 bases line up with TRBD1. The V and J ends lost 0 bases and 6 bases, in that order; junction bases with no gene match: 6. The CDR3 runs 15 residues. From germline, CDR1 is MGHRA and CDR2 YSYEKL. The CDR3 bases are TGCGCCAGCAGCCAAGAATGGACAGGGGTCCGCGAGCAGTACTTC. Amino acid sequence: CASSQEWTGVREQYF.

There are many counts of this clone. At one of its ends the junction is not consistent with the germline gene, which may arise from a read error. This chain joins TRBV2 and TRBJ2-1; a possible D gene is TRBD2 (5 bases). The CDR3 contains 16 residues. The germline V gene has CDR1 SNHLY and CDR2 FYNNEI. The CDR3 region is CASREGIAGRNNEQFF. The CDR3 coding sequence is TGTGCCAGCAGGGAAGGTATTGCTGGGAGAAACAATGAGCAGTTCTTC.

This clone was seen a few times. This sequence joins TRBV7-2 and TRBJ1-2; D is uncertain. This CDR3 is built from 15 residues. Trimming left V 2 bases short and J 6 bases short, with 16 bases between. Germline lookup yields CDR1 SGHTA and CDR2 FQGNSA. The CDR3 bases are TGTGCCAGCAGCTTAAGGGTGGTCGGGATGGATGGCTACACCTTC. Translating it yields CASSLRVVGMDGYTF.

The chain couples TRBV12-5 to TRBJ2-1; a possible D gene is TRBD1 (6 bases). CDR1 is LGHNT and CDR2 is FRNRAP in the germline V gene. The CDR3 covers 15 residues. Between the trimmed V and J ends, which lost 9 bases and 4 bases, there was a span of 19 bases. Written as DNA, the CDR3 is TGTGCTAGCCGACAGGCCACAACACCGTACAATGAGCAGTTCTTC. Translating it yields CASRQATTPYNEQFF.

This chain joins TRBV15 and TRBJ2-5, with D possibly TRBD1 on 6 matching bases. Germline V gene data show CDR1 as LNHNV and CDR2 as YYDKDF (reference sequence). The ends were cut back, 5 bases at V and 2 bases at J, with 12 bases in the middle. The CDR3 is made up of 14 amino acids. The CDR3 sequence: CATSSQGRQETQYF. For the CDR3, the DNA is TGTGCCACCAGCTCACAGGGAAGGCAAGAGACCCAGTACTTC.

The chain employs TRBV19 and TRBJ1-3; 7 nucleotides line up with TRBD1. V lost 5 bases, J lost 0 bases, and 7 bases stayed unmatched. Germline V gives CDR1 LNHDA, CDR2 SQIVND (reference sequence). The CDR3 consists of 16 residues. Written as DNA, the CDR3 is TGTGCCAGTAGTGGGGTCCGGGACAGCTCTGGAAACACCATATATTTT. Its translation: CASSGVRDSSGNTIYF.

The gene calls are TRBV10-3 and TRBJ1-2; TRBD1 agrees at 7 bases. V dropped 2 bases and J dropped 5; count of bases not matched to a gene: 11. The CDR3 is 16 residues long. Germline values: CDR1 ENHRY, CDR2 SYGVKD. The CDR3 loop reads CAISEGQALNQYGYTF. CDR3 in DNA: TGTGCCATCAGTGAGGGACAGGCCCTTAACCAGTATGGCTACACCTTC.

The chain combines TRBV30 with TRBJ2-1; 7 bases are shared with TRBD1. The germline gives CDR1 GTSNPN, CDR2 SVGIG (reference sequence). V was pared by 8 bases and J by 6 bases, with 13 bases of the junction left unmatched. CDR3 length: 14 amino acids. The CDR3 nucleotides read TGTGCCCAAAGGGGGCAGGGGGTGCGCAATGAGCAGTTCTTC. Its translation: CAQRGQGVRNEQFF.

The chain joins TRBV7-2 to TRBJ2-7; D is possibly TRBD2 (6 bases). Trimming left V 1 base short and J 6 bases short, with 13 bases between. The CDR3 covers 14 residues. Per the germline V gene, CDR1 is SGHTA and CDR2 is FQGNSA. The CDR3 spells CASSLDGPGGEQYF. The DNA of the CDR3 is TGTGCCAGCAGCTTAGACGGGCCCGGGGGCGAGCAGTACTTC. Variable domain in full (rest from reference TRBV7-2 and TRBJ2-7): GAGVSQSPSNKVTEKGKDVELRCDPISGHTALYWYRQSLGQGLEFLIYFQGNSAPDKSGLPSDRFSAERTGGSVSTLTIQRTQQEDSAVYLCASSLDGPGGEQYFGPGTRLTVT.

Comments on this clone: The sample carries other DNA sequences with the same CDR3. This chain connects TRBV9 to TRBJ1-4; D is ambiguous. The CDR3 sequence is 14 residues long. CDR1 is SGDLS and CDR2 is YYNGEE in the germline V gene. V lost 2 bases and J 5 bases, leaving 10 bases between the germline ends. CDR3 protein: CASSVGTENEKLFF. As DNA, the CDR3 is TGTGCCAGCAGCGTCGGAACAGAGAATGAAAAACTGTTTTTT.

A few counts support this clone. J is TRBJ1-1 and V is TRBV27, with D perhaps TRBD1 (6 bases). V lost 6 bases, J lost 7 bases, and 12 bases lay in between. CDR1 is MNHEY and CDR2 is SMNVEV in the germline V gene (reference sequence). This CDR3 is built from 12 residues. The CDR3 here is CASSQQGGEAFF. CDR3 nucleotides: TGTGCCAGCAGCCAACAGGGTGGTGAAGCTTTCTTT.

The V call is TRBV5-4, the J call TRBJ2-2; D remains unclear. CDR3 length equals 14 residues. Trimming cost V 0 bases and J 4 bases, with 7 bases left between them. Germline V CDR1 and CDR2: SGHNT, YYREEE (reference sequence). CDR3 bases: TGTGCCAGCAGCTTGGTACGGGTCACCGGGGAGCTGTTTTTT. Translating gives CASSLVRVTGELFF.

This clone was recorded a few times. The V and J genes are TRBV7-8 and TRBJ2-7, with 12 bases fitting TRBD2. Germline CDR1 SGHVS, CDR2 FQNEAQ. The ends lost 2 bases at V and 0 bases at J; junction bases unmatched: 8. The CDR3 consists of 18 residues. The CDR3 DNA is TGTGCCAGCAGCTTAAGGGCTAGCGGGAGGGCCGGCTCCTACGAGCAGTACTTC. Its translation: CASSLRASGRAGSYEQYF.

As concerns this clone: Being one base from a much bigger clone, this may be a read error. This chain joins TRBV27 and TRBJ1-2, with 8 bases that match TRBD1. This CDR3 region has 11 residues. Germline loops: CDR1 MNHEY, CDR2 SMNVEV (reference sequence). With V trimmed by 6 bases and J by 7 bases, 1 base remained unmatched. The CDR3 spells CASRTGAGYTF. As DNA, the CDR3 is TGTGCCAGCAGGACAGGGGCTGGCTACACCTTC.

This clone was observed a single time. CDR3 in amino acids: CASSDLGQPRVEKLFF. The CDR3 region has the DNA TGTGCCAGCAGCGACCTGGGACAGCCAAGGGTGGAAAAACTGTTTTTT. This chain uses TRBV5-8 with TRBJ1-4; 7 nucleotides align to TRBD1. J lost 8 bases, V lost 4 bases, and 14 bases had no gene match. The CDR3 spans 16 residues. Germline assignment: CDR1 SGHTS and CDR2 YDEGEE.

This chain links TRBV6-5 with TRBJ2-2; possibly TRBD1 for D (6 bases). Between the trimmed V and J ends, which lost 5 bases and 5 bases, there was a span of 12 bases. CDR1 and CDR2 from the germline V gene are MNHEY and SVGAGI. This CDR3 contains 14 residues. The CDR3 reads CASSQGRRTGELFF. CDR3 DNA: TGTGCCAGCAGTCAGGGGAGAAGAACCGGGGAGCTGTTTTTT.

This clone was detected once. This chain connects TRBV5-1 to TRBJ1-4; D gene unclear. The V end was cut by 0 bases, the J end by 0 bases, with 18 bases between. From germline, CDR1 is SGHRS and CDR2 YFSETQ. The CDR3 is 19 residues long. CDR3 bases: TGCGCCAGCAGCTTGGGGGTTAGGTACAGCATTGCAACTAATGAAAAACTGTTTTTT. Its protein product is CASSLGVRYSIATNEKLFF.

V is TRBV2 and J is TRBJ2-1; 9 bases match TRBD2. The germline gives CDR1 SNHLY, CDR2 FYNNEI. The CDR3 runs to 15 residues. J gave up 7 bases and V 4 bases, and 8 bases lay outside the gene matches. CDR3 in amino acids: CASSVGTSLRNEQFF. CDR3 nucleotide sequence: TGTGCCAGCAGTGTGGGGACTAGCTTAAGGAATGAGCAGTTCTTC.